One and the same sample provided the 29 T cell receptor beta chains below, sequenced in a study of shared clonotypes between healthy human individuals. Sequenced by immunoSEQ multiplex PCR; TCRdb stores in-frame clones only, minus some. The sample includes approximately 500,000 clones, 90% to 97% seen only once; the top ten take about 0.064%. The material sequenced was naive CD4+ T cells sorted from blood. Subset given: CD45RA+ positively selected. The origin of the receptors is a woman younger than 45 in good health.

The chain links TRBV11-3 to TRBJ2-1; D gene ambiguous. Germline CDR1 and CDR2: SGHNT and YENEEA. The length of the CDR3 is 13 residues. The V and J ends lost 1 base and 8 bases respectively, with 9 bases between them. CDR3 amino acids: CASSLGFLDEQFF. CDR3 nucleotides: TGTGCCAGCAGCTTAGGATTTTTGGATGAGCAGTTCTTC.

The chain couples TRBV4-1 to TRBJ2-7; D may be TRBD2 (6 bases). Per germline, CDR1 MGHRA and CDR2 YSYEKL. Deletions cut 1 base from V and 0 bases from J, with 16 bases between. The CDR3 has 17 amino acids. The CDR3 is CASSQVPRDSFSYEQYF. CDR3 nucleotide sequence: TGCGCCAGCAGCCAAGTCCCGCGGGACTCCTTCTCCTACGAGCAGTACTTC.

The V and J genes are TRBV2 and TRBJ2-1; D could derive from TRBD1 or TRBD2 (5 bases each). Trimming shortened V by 7 bases and J by 5 bases, and 12 bases separated the two germline ends. The germline gives CDR1 SNHLY, CDR2 FYNNEI. CDR3 length: 13 amino acids. The CDR3 nucleotides are TGTGCCAGCAATCTTGGGGGTAACAATGAGCAGTTCTTC. It codes for CASNLGGNNEQFF.

V usage is TRBV19 and J usage is TRBJ2-7; TRBD1 matches 9 bases. The length of the CDR3 is 16 residues. V trimming: 4 bases; J trimming: 2 bases; junction bases outside the gene matches: 9. Germline lookup yields CDR1 LNHDA and CDR2 SQIVND (reference sequence). Written as DNA, the CDR3 is TGTGCCAGTAGTACCTCCGGGACAGGGTCGACCTACGAGCAGTACTTC. It is translated as CASSTSGTGSTYEQYF. Looking up the rest from reference TRBV19 and TRBJ2-7 gives the full variable domain: DGGITQSPKYLFRKEGQNVTLSCEQNLNHDAMYWYRQDPGQGLRLIYYSQIVNDFQKGDIAEGYSVSREKKESFPLTVTSAQKNPTAFYLCASSTSGTGSTYEQYFGPGTRLTVT.

CDR3 amino acids: CASSLKLPRSYNEQFF. The DNA of the CDR3 is TGTGCCAGCAGCTTAAAGCTGCCCCGCTCCTACAATGAGCAGTTCTTC. The gene calls are TRBV7-9 and TRBJ2-1; D not resolved. Germline CDR1 and CDR2: SEHNR and FQNEAQ (reference sequence). Deletions cut 2 bases from V and 0 bases from J, with 11 bases between. This CDR3 contains 16 residues.

The rearrangement uses TRBV7-2 and TRBJ2-4; either TRBD1 or TRBD2 may supply D (5 bases each). Per germline, CDR1 SGHTA and CDR2 FQGNSA. The CDR3 is made up of 13 amino acids. Trimming shortened V by 6 bases and J by 4 bases, and 10 bases separated the two germline ends. The CDR3 region is CASRGPIKNIQYF. The DNA for the CDR3 is TGTGCCAGCAGGGGACCGATTAAAAACATTCAGTACTTC. Full variable domain (rest looked up from reference TRBV7-2 and TRBJ2-4): GAGVSQSPSNKVTEKGKDVELRCDPISGHTALYWYRQSLGQGLEFLIYFQGNSAPDKSGLPSDRFSAERTGGSVSTLTIQRTQQEDSAVYLCASRGPIKNIQYFGAGTRLSVL.

The V call is TRBV5-1, the J call TRBJ2-3; D gene uncertain. V was clipped by 0 bases and J by 6 bases, with 14 bases between them. The CDR3 covers 15 residues. CDR1 and CDR2 (germline): SGHRS, YFSETQ. CDR3 protein: CASSLAVQAKDTQYF. For the CDR3, the DNA is TGCGCCAGCAGCTTGGCCGTGCAGGCAAAGGATACGCAGTATTTT.

The J gene is TRBJ2-3, the V gene TRBV9; 10 nucleotides agree with TRBD2. The V gene's germline CDR1 is SGDLS and CDR2 YYNGEE. CDR3 length: 17 amino acids. Losses at the gene ends were 4 bases for V and 2 bases for J; bases not matched to a gene: 10. Here the CDR3 reads CASSPRPGLAVTDTQYF. The CDR3 nucleotides are TGTGCCAGCAGCCCCCGTCCCGGACTAGCGGTCACAGATACGCAGTATTTT.

This chain links TRBV29-1 with TRBJ1-2; D is perhaps TRBD1 (5 bases). This CDR3 contains 12 residues. Germline V gene sequence: CDR1 SQVTM, CDR2 ANQGSEA. The V end lost 2 bases, the J end lost 5 bases, and 9 bases lay between the germline ends. CDR3 coding DNA: TGCAGCGTTGAACAGGGCGGGTATGGCTACACCTTC. Encoded protein: CSVEQGGYGYTF.

This chain connects TRBV25-1 to TRBJ2-1; TRBD2 matches at 11 bases. V lost 4 bases to trimming and J lost 4 bases; unmatched junction nucleotides: 9. CDR3 length: 17 amino acids. Germline CDR1 reads MGHDK; CDR2 reads SYGVNS. In DNA, the CDR3 is TGTGCCAGCAGTGGAGGGACTAGCGGAGAACTATACAATGAGCAGTTCTTC. As protein: CASSGGTSGELYNEQFF.

Turning to this clone: Other DNA sequences from this sample encode an identical CDR3 as well. The chain couples TRBV28 to TRBJ2-7; 11 bases are a match to TRBD1. The trim removed 6 bases at V and 1 base at J, leaving 8 bases unmatched. The germline gives CDR1 MDHEN, CDR2 SYDVKM. The CDR3 runs to 16 residues. The DNA of the CDR3 is TGTGCCAGCAGCCTTTCGGGGACAGGGGGGTCCTACGAGCAGTACTTC. Translation gives CASSLSGTGGSYEQYF.

This clone has just a few counts. The chain employs TRBV29-1 and TRBJ1-5, with D uncertain. This CDR3 is 13 amino acids long. Germline lookup yields CDR1 SQVTM and CDR2 ANQGSEA. V was pared by 0 bases and J by 4 bases, with 7 bases between. The CDR3 DNA sequence: TGCAGCGTTGAAGAGGGCAGTAATCAGCCCCAGCATTTT. The encoded protein is CSVEEGSNQPQHF.

The chain employs TRBV10-3 and TRBJ2-7, with a possible D match to TRBD1 (6 bases). The germline gives CDR1 ENHRY, CDR2 SYGVKD. V was trimmed by 6 bases and J by 3 bases, leaving 15 bases between them. CDR3 length: 14 amino acids. CDR3 in DNA: TGTGCCATCAGCCGGGACACGGAGAGCTACGAGCAGTACTTC. It is translated as CAISRDTESYEQYF.

The rearrangement joins TRBV28 to TRBJ1-1; no clear D. Germline-derived CDR1 and CDR2 are MDHEN and SYDVKM. The ends were cut back, 7 bases at V and 8 bases at J, with 11 bases in the middle. The CDR3 length is 11 residues. The CDR3 protein is CASTNSREAFF. CDR3 nucleotide sequence: TGTGCCAGCACCAATAGCAGAGAAGCTTTCTTT.

The V and J genes are TRBV6-6 and TRBJ1-2; 8 positions agree with TRBD1. Germline CDR1 MNHNY, CDR2 SVGAGI (reference sequence). This CDR3 has 14 amino acids. Trimming removed 2 bases from V and 6 bases from J; junction bases left unmatched: 5. The CDR3 DNA follows: TGTGCCAGCAGTTACACCGAGACAGGGGATGGCTACACCTTC. Translation gives CASSYTETGDGYTF.

V usage is TRBV7-6 and J usage is TRBJ1-2; D not certain. This CDR3 has 13 residues. Trimming removed 3 bases from V and 8 bases from J, with 13 bases in between. CDR1 is SGHVS and CDR2 is FNYEAQ in the germline V gene. The CDR3 DNA reads as TGTGCCAGCAGCTTTTCTGGGGAGGAAGGCTACACCTTC. Translating it yields CASSFSGEEGYTF.

The J gene is TRBJ2-7, the V gene TRBV6-5, with no clear D. Trimming left V 2 bases short and J 6 bases short, with 14 bases between. This CDR3 is built from 14 residues. Germline V CDR1 and CDR2: MNHEY, SVGAGI. CDR3 residues: CASSYENPLGEQYF. The DNA for the CDR3 is TGTGCCAGCAGTTACGAGAACCCCTTAGGCGAGCAGTACTTC.

The CDR3 is CASRNRGSGETQYF. DNA for the CDR3: TGTGCCAGCAGAAACCGAGGTAGTGGGGAGACCCAGTACTTC. This chain connects TRBV6-1 to TRBJ2-5; no clear D. V was pared by 6 bases and J by 5 bases, with 16 bases between. Germline V gives CDR1 MNHNS, CDR2 SASEGT. The CDR3 covers 14 residues.

J is TRBJ1-4 and V is TRBV4-1; 10 bases map to TRBD1. The V gene's germline CDR1 is MGHRA and CDR2 YSYEKL. The CDR3 is 18 amino acids. Trimming cost V 4 bases and J 0 bases; bases outside gene matches: 8. CDR3 residues: CASSRLTGTGATNEKLFF. CDR3 coding DNA: TGCGCCAGCAGCCGCCTTACCGGGACAGGGGCAACTAATGAAAAACTGTTTTTT.

The chain joins TRBV7-9 to TRBJ2-5; 14 bases map to TRBD2. The CDR3 is made up of 16 amino acids. Germline loops: CDR1 SEHNR, CDR2 FQNEAQ (reference sequence). V trimming: 5 bases; J trimming: 5 bases; junction bases outside the gene matches: 7. The chain's CDR3 is CASSVPGLAGEETQYF. The CDR3 bases are TGTGCCAGCAGCGTACCGGGACTAGCGGGAGAGGAGACCCAGTACTTC.

V usage is TRBV6-4 and J usage is TRBJ2-1, with D tentatively TRBD1 (6 bases). The CDR3 is 15 amino acids. Looked up from germline, CDR1 is MRHNA and CDR2 is SNTAGT. Trimming removed 4 bases from V and 0 bases from J, with 10 bases in between. CDR3 coding DNA: TGTGCCAGCAGTGCGATGGGGGCCTCCTACAATGAGCAGTTCTTC. Protein: CASSAMGASYNEQFF.

The chain couples TRBV9 to TRBJ2-5; 9 nucleotides align to TRBD1. Germline V gene data show CDR1 as SGDLS and CDR2 as YYNGEE. The CDR3 spans 17 residues. With 4 bases clipped from V and 0 bases from J, the junction kept 10 bases outside the gene matches. The CDR3: CASSPEGQGQYQETQYF. The DNA of the CDR3 is TGTGCCAGCAGCCCGGAAGGACAGGGGCAATACCAAGAGACCCAGTACTTC.

CDR3 loop: CASSESHTGELFF. DNA for the CDR3: TGTGCCAGCAGTGAATCCCACACCGGGGAGCTGTTTTTT. The rearrangement uses TRBV25-1 and TRBJ2-2; D gene ambiguous. V was clipped by 1 base and J by 3 bases, with 3 bases between them. This CDR3 is built from 13 residues. Germline V gives CDR1 MGHDK, CDR2 SYGVNS.

The chain combines TRBV6-1 with TRBJ1-5; no clear D gene. This CDR3 is built from 14 residues. Trimming took 7 bases from V and 0 from J, leaving 10 bases between them. CDR1 MNHNS and CDR2 SASEGT come from the germline V gene. The CDR3 loop is CASKSLSSNQPQHF. As DNA, the CDR3 is TGTGCCAGCAAGAGTTTGAGTAGCAATCAGCCCCAGCATTTT.

The chain recombines TRBV6-6 with TRBJ2-2; D not resolved. The CDR3 covers 12 residues. The V gene's germline CDR1 is MNHNY and CDR2 SVGAGI (reference sequence). The germline V and J ends were trimmed by 7 bases and 5 bases, with 8 bases remaining between them. CDR3 residues: CASTDLTGELFF. As DNA, the CDR3 is TGTGCCAGCACGGATTTAACCGGGGAGCTGTTTTTT.

J is TRBJ2-5 and V is TRBV6-6; either TRBD1 or TRBD2 may supply D (6 bases each). The DNA matches TRBJ2-7 better at its end, which makes the J call doubtful. There are 16 residues in the CDR3. Germline V CDR1 and CDR2: MNHNY, SVGAGI (reference sequence). The CDR3 protein is CASSSGGGHSSYEQYF. The CDR3, as DNA: TGTGCCAGCAGCTCAGGAGGGGGACATAGCTCCTACGAGCAGTACTTC.

V and J are TRBV9 and TRBJ2-2; unclear D gene. Trimming stripped 2 bases from V and 5 bases from J, with 10 bases between. The CDR3 has 14 amino acids. Germline V gene data show CDR1 as SGDLS and CDR2 as YYNGEE. The CDR3 region has the DNA TGTGCCAGCAGCGTCGGTCTGCCGACCGGGGAGCTGTTTTTT. It yields the protein CASSVGLPTGELFF.

A word on this clone: The identical CDR3 is also encoded by other nucleotide sequences in the sample. V usage is TRBV2 and J usage is TRBJ1-5; D not certain. The CDR3 contains 15 residues. The ends were cut back, 0 bases at V and 1 base at J, with 7 bases in the middle. The germline CDR1 and CDR2 sequences are SNHLY and FYNNEI. This chain's CDR3 is CASSEALGSNQPQHF. The DNA for the CDR3 is TGTGCCAGCAGTGAAGCGCTTGGCAGCAATCAGCCCCAGCATTTT. Full variable domain (remainder filled in from reference TRBV2 and TRBJ1-5): EPEVTQTPSHQVTQMGQEVILRCVPISNHLYFYWYRQILGQKVEFLVSFYNNEISEKSEIFDDQFSVERPDGSNFTLKIRSTKLEDSAMYFCASSEALGSNQPQHFGDGTRLSIL.

Only a few counts were recorded for this clone. Other DNA variants within this sample encode the same CDR3. The chain links TRBV11-2 to TRBJ2-7; 13 nucleotides match TRBD2. Germline V gene data show CDR1 as SGHAT and CDR2 as FQNNGV. The CDR3 has 15 residues. Trimming removed 6 bases from V and 1 base from J; junction bases left unmatched: 3. CDR3 residues: CASSWTSGGSYEQYF. The CDR3 DNA sequence: TGTGCCAGCAGTTGGACTAGCGGGGGTTCCTACGAGCAGTACTTC.